The clone carrying this TCR beta chain was counted once. The data originate from a study of blood T cell repertoires in COVID-19. Overall study context: The United States, Italy and Spain were the sources of the acute and convalescent COVID-19 samples. PBMCs, B-cell-depleted T cells, or T cells were the source of the cDNA or gDNA that made up the material.

Authors' processing steps: Estimates of nucleated cell counts were drawn from the amplification of reference gene primers. The method was immunoSEQ multiplex PCR; TCRdb's version includes in-frame clones alone and lacks a portion of them. From that table come the V and J calls and clone size; the DNA was used to work out D and trimming. The table lists 150,000 to 200,000 clones, almost 80% of them singletons, with 17% in the top ten. The TCR sequence derives from a man between 60 and 75 years old with active or convalescent COVID-19. The sample comprised peripheral blood.

Here the CDR3 DNA reads TGTGCCAGCAGCAAAGATCCGGGAAGGTCCTACAATGAGCAGTTCTTC. Its translation: CASSKDPGRSYNEQFF. The chain recombines TRBV21-1 with TRBJ2-1; the table's TRBD2 call for D was not verified on the DNA. TRBV21-1 is shown as a pseudogene. CDR3 length: 16 residues.